The 9 T cell receptor beta chains in this list originate from one sample, sequenced in a study of CD8 T cells in ankylosing spondylitis. TCRdb re-derived calls from the 5' RACE reads in MiXCR, one entry per CDR3 protein. The sample lists around 150,000 distinct CDR3 sequences, approximately 20% occurring once. The sample taken for sequencing was blood, either unsorted or a sorted T cell fraction (not recorded which). These receptors all stem from a male donor with ankylosing spondylitis or in good health (not recorded which).

This clonotype was picked up a small number of times. This chain links TRBV6-6 with TRBJ2-1; TRBD2 aligns across 9 bases. Per germline, CDR1 MNHNY and CDR2 SVGAGI (reference sequence). The CDR3 covers 14 residues. The V gene end was trimmed by 4 bases and the J gene end by 9 bases; junction bases not matched to a gene: 7. The CDR3 DNA reads as TGTGCCAGCAGTTCCCTAGCGGGATCAGCTGAGCAGTTCTTC. Protein sequence: CASSSLAGSAEQFF.

This clonotype was found once. A much larger clone lies one base from this, so it may be a read error. The gene calls are TRBV5-1 and TRBJ2-1; 7 nucleotides agree with TRBD2. The germline CDR1 and CDR2 sequences are SGHRS and YFSETQ. V lost 7 bases to trimming and J lost 4 bases; unmatched junction nucleotides: 11. This CDR3 has 15 amino acids. The CDR3 region has the DNA TGCGCCAGCGGTCCCTTGGCGGGAGAGTACAATGAGCAGTTCTTC. Residues: CASGPLAGEYNEQFF.

V gene TRBV30 combines with J gene TRBJ1-1; D perhaps matches TRBD1 (5 bases). CDR1 is GTSNPN and CDR2 is SVGIG in the germline V gene (reference sequence). The CDR3 spans 12 residues. Trimming removed 2 bases at V and 4 bases at J, with 8 bases between. CDR3 in DNA: TGTGCCTGGAGTCAGGGTTTCACTGAAGCTTTCTTT. Its translation: CAWSQGFTEAFF.

There are a few counts of this clonotype. The V call is TRBV29-1, the J call TRBJ2-1; TRBD2 agrees at 10 bases. The germline CDR1 and CDR2 sequences are SQVTM and ANQGSEA. This CDR3 region has 14 residues. J gave up 4 bases and V 6 bases, and 6 bases lay outside the gene matches. The CDR3 DNA is TGCAGCGTGGATCTAGCGGGAGCATACAATGAGCAGTTCTTC. Protein sequence: CSVDLAGAYNEQFF.

The chain combines TRBV11-2 with TRBJ1-6; a weak D match, TRBD1 (5 bases). The germline V gene encodes CDR1 SGHAT and CDR2 FQNNGV. This CDR3 comprises 16 residues. V lost 2 bases to trimming and J lost 5 bases, with 13 bases between them. CDR3 sequence (DNA): TGTGCCAGCAGCTTAAGTGCGACAGTAGATAATTCACCCCTCCACTTT. The encoded protein is CASSLSATVDNSPLHF.

In regard to this clonotype: A much more abundant neighbour one base away suggests this may be a read error. The gene calls are TRBV20-1 and TRBJ2-7, with a possible D match to TRBD1 (5 bases). The CDR3 has 13 amino acids. CDR1 DFQATT and CDR2 SNEGSKA come from the germline V gene (reference sequence). V was pared by 7 bases and J by 4 bases, with 17 bases between. The CDR3 spells CSVSLGVGYEQYF. The CDR3 DNA sequence: TGCAGTGTTAGTTTAGGGGTAGGTTACGAGCAGTACTTC.

This clonotype occurred a few times. The rearrangement joins TRBV6-5 to TRBJ2-5; TRBD1 or TRBD2 may be the D gene (6 bases each). Trimming stripped 0 bases from V and 6 bases from J, with 14 bases between. The CDR3 length is 15 residues. Per germline, CDR1 MNHEY and CDR2 SVGAGI. This CDR3 is CASSYSRLGGQTQYF. CDR3 in DNA: TGTGCCAGCAGTTACTCTAGGTTGGGGGGCCAGACCCAGTACTTC.

The rearrangement uses TRBV14 and TRBJ1-6, with 7 bases matching TRBD1. Per germline, CDR1 SGHDN and CDR2 FVKESK. The V segment lost 4 bases and the J segment 7 bases; nucleotides outside the gene matches: 4. The CDR3 consists of 14 residues. CDR3 residues: CASSRQQGNSPLHF. CDR3 coding DNA: TGTGCCAGCAGCCGACAACAGGGGAATTCACCCCTCCACTTT.

The V and J genes are TRBV5-5 and TRBJ2-5, with 8 bases lining up with TRBD1. Germline trimming cut 2 bases from V and 1 base from J; bases unmatched to any gene: 4. Germline-derived CDR1 and CDR2 are SGHKS and YYEKEE (reference sequence). The CDR3 length is 15 residues. CDR3 sequence reads: CASSFLTGGQETQYF. CDR3 nucleotides: TGTGCCAGCAGCTTCCTTACAGGGGGCCAAGAGACCCAGTACTTC.